The following is a T cell receptor (beta chain) sequence with its context. These data come from a study of blood T cell repertoires in COVID-19. Study in general: Samples of COVID-19 (acute and convalescent) were obtained from the United States, Italy and Spain.

As processed by the authors: How many nucleated cells were present was estimated from reference gene primer amplification. Assay used: immunoSEQ multiplex PCR; TCRdb lists only in-frame clones, some missing. V and J calls plus clone size are reproduced from that table; the DNA served to infer D and trimming. The sample yields 210,000 or so clones, around 90% seen once. The sequencing sample was made of peripheral blood. The clonotype originates from a young woman who had recovered from COVID-19.

CDR3 residues: CATAGVYGTGSGNTIYF. In nucleotides, the CDR3 is TGTGCCACCGCTGGGGTCTACGGGACAGGGTCTGGAAACACCATATATTTT. The genes are TRBV19 and TRBJ1-3; TRBD1 aligns across 9 bases. The CDR3 has 17 residues. Germline assignment: CDR1 LNHDA and CDR2 SQIVND (reference sequence). Unmatched junction bases numbered 14, after V lost 10 bases and J lost 1 base.